The present T cell receptor beta chain was sequenced within a study of T-cell memory formation after mild COVID-19. From germline, CDR1 is SGHTA and CDR2 FQGNSA. The germline V and J ends were trimmed by 0 bases and 12 bases, with 14 bases remaining between them. This CDR3 has 13 residues. About this clonotype itself: Its antigen is unknown.

Study-level findings and limits: Pre-infection memory contained some responding clones, which suggested that cross-reactive memory had joined. Second-wave clones peaking on day 37 lacked confirmed SARS-CoV-2 specificity.

One entry per CDR3 protein, called by TCRdb with MiXCR from the 5' RACE reads. The data contain about 540,000 distinct CDR3 sequences, approximately 20% of them singletons. This chain uses TRBV7-2 with TRBJ1-2; D not resolved. Sequenced: PBMCs or a T cell subset sorted from them (not recorded which). The TCR sequence derives from an adult woman who had mild COVID-19 (a few samples of this study predate the infection). Cell type and time point are not known. CDR3 residues: CASSLAKSLEDTF. The CDR3 DNA reads TGTGCCAGCAGCTTAGCCAAGTCACTAGAGGACACCTTC.